This T cell receptor beta chain was sequenced in a study of breast tumors, draining lymph nodes, adjacent tissues. Axillary draining lymph nodes of breast cancer patients supplied the node samples. TCRdb re-analysed the multiplex PCR reads in MiXCR, keeping a single row per CDR3 protein. The top ten clones hold under 3% of a sample with around 150,000 distinct CDR3 sequences, approximately 20% of them seen once. Study-wide findings and caveats: Tumor T cell lymph node origin was a supported hypothesis, not proven. Tumor repertoires ranked between lymph nodes and nontumor tissue in diversity, with V and J gene preferences. The data were judged consistent with most tumor T cells coming from lymph node and expanding in tumor.

This clonotype was detected ten times or more. Its antigen is unknown. Germline-derived CDR1 and CDR2 are SEHNR and FQNEAQ (reference sequence). V was cut by 5 bases and J by 6 bases, with 7 bases left in between. The CDR3 consists of 11 residues. This sequence was found in a female donor with breast cancer. Some clones in this sample may be carry-over from other donors' samples. What was sequenced was axillary lymph node tissue. The V gene is TRBV7-9, the J gene TRBJ1-2; D perhaps matches TRBD1 (6 bases). The CDR3 bases are TGTGCCAGCAGCGCAGGGGATGGCTACACCTTC. Translation: CASSAGDGYTF. Full variable domain (missing parts from reference TRBV7-9 and TRBJ1-2): DTGVSQNPRHKITKRGQNVTFRCDPISEHNRLYWYRQTLGQGPEFLTYFQNEAQLEKSRLLSDRFSAERPKGSFSTLEIQRTEQGDSAMYLCASSAGDGYTFGSGTRLTVV.